This T cell receptor beta chain stems from a study of blood T cell repertoires in COVID-19 (dated by TCRdb to the early 2020s). Study-wide context: Samples covering the acute and convalescent phases of COVID-19 were provided by collaborators in the United States, Italy and Spain. Sample metadata almost always included a de-identified subject ID, COVID-19 status, age in years and sex. The repertoires were released in a freely available public database meant as a resource for research on the immune response to SARS-CoV-2. The samples were drawn from two sources: the first 160 participants of the ongoing ImmuneRACE study, and 1,000 to 1,500 subjects contributed by 6 global collaborators. The material from the prospective study consisted of cDNA or gDNA derived from T cells, B-cell-depleted T cells, or PBMCs. Where HLA class I and class II types were available, the types were taken from metadata supplied by the sample provider, not from assay-based typing. The dataset comprised deeply sampled blood TCRbeta repertoires from subjects exposed to, actively infected with, or recovered from COVID-19. The investigation overall reported the following: How much clinical and demographic metadata was included differed by source and by participant, and the metadata was provided uncurated.

Whole blood was collected in K2EDTA tubes by collaborating institutions according to the institutions' own protocols. For TCRbeta analysis, collaborators shipped samples as frozen whole blood, isolated PBMCs, or DNA extracted from either of those sample types. From the cysteine up to the phenylalanine, the CDR3 has a length of 14 residues. The read is trimmed to its CDR3 DNA, 42 bases read in frame from base 1. Based on the germline V gene, the CDR1 and CDR2 sequences are MNHEY and SVGAGI. V gives up 4 bases and J gives up 8 bases, and the segment between their germline ends measures 17 bases. TCRbeta CDR3 regions were amplified from genomic DNA using the immunoSEQ Assay, a bias-controlled multiplex PCR. The authors processed their data as follows. Nucleated cell counts per sample were estimated from amplification of reference gene primers within the assay. Sequence reads were collapsed and filtered to measure the absolute abundance of every unique TCRbeta CDR3 rearrangement. Productive Simpson clonality was computed per sample as the square root of Simpson's diversity index over productive rearrangements. Here the immuneACCESS table is served through TCRdb, limited to in-frame sequences with V and J called. Missing clones are a known gap in these copies; in checked studies unresolved V genes cover under half, and the rest lacks a known reason. V, J and clone size are taken as reported in that table, and D and trimming were inferred from the DNA itself. Counted in this sample were 230,000 or so clones; approximately 80% of them appeared once. Around 20% of the sample is held by the ten biggest clonotypes.

This clone was seen more than once but under ten times. The antigen this receptor binds is unknown. The input lacks base qualities; no much larger clone sits a single base away. The sequence was obtained from a young man with active or convalescent COVID-19. The sample was peripheral blood. The chain couples TRBV6-5 to TRBJ1-2, with no reliable assignment of the D segment. The encoded CDR3 is CASSSNEGRVGYTF. In nucleotide form, the sequence is TGTGCCAGCAGTTCTAATGAGGGCCGAGTGGGCTACACCTTC.